One T cell receptor beta chain is described in this entry. Its antigen is unidentified. The CDR3 runs 16 residues. V lost 2 bases to trimming and J lost 10 bases; unmatched junction nucleotides: 8. CDR1 and CDR2 from the germline V gene are MNHEY and SVGAGI. The data were taken from a study of cytomegalovirus exposure and HLA in healthy donors. Looking at the study overall: Among the 350 to 400 donors who were genotyped, 70% to 90% fell in the genetic ancestry cluster that is associated with self-reported Caucasian donors.

Points from the study as a whole: The authors assumed roughly uniform sequencing depth across donors for presence/absence analyses.

The PCR used 60 Vbeta and 13 Jbeta primers. Data came from immunoSEQ multiplex PCR; TCRdb stores just in-frame clones and leaves some out. The table has 120,000 or so clones, 74% seen once; the top ten hold approximately 4%. Sequences were obtained from PBMCs. The chain uses TRBV6-5 and TRBJ1-6, with 10 bases matching TRBD1. This TCR came from a man aged 40-49 years in good health and CMV-seropositive. CDR3 loop: CASSYEGQGLGSPLHF. In DNA, the CDR3 is TGTGCCAGCAGTTACGAGGGACAGGGGTTAGGCTCACCCCTCCACTTT.